The 18 T cell receptor beta chains reported below all come from one sample, sequenced in a study of T cells in Graves' hyperthyroidism and ophthalmopathy. The investigators amplified TCR beta CDR3 regions from RNA transcripts. The TCR CDR3 first-round RT-PCR relied on the HTBI primer set. TCRdb reprocessed the multiplex PCR reads via MiXCR and lists one record per CDR3 protein. The data show approximately 690,000 distinct CDR3 sequences, approximately 15% seen once. Sequencing was performed on blood. The receptors shown here come from a woman aged 50 to 60 with Graves' ophthalmopathy.

This clonotype was seen more than once but under ten times. The rearrangement joins TRBV9 to TRBJ2-3; 8 nucleotides agree with TRBD2. The CDR3 is 16 residues long. Germline V gene sequence: CDR1 SGDLS, CDR2 YYNGEE. With V trimmed by 2 bases and J by 2 bases, 7 bases remained unmatched. The DNA for the CDR3 is TGTGCCAGCAGCGTTAGTGAACTAGCGGTCACAGATACGCAGTATTTT. This translates into CASSVSELAVTDTQYF.

This clonotype was picked up many times. The V and J genes are TRBV7-2 and TRBJ2-7, with 12 bases that match TRBD2. With V trimmed by 1 base and J by 5 bases, 12 bases remained unmatched. The CDR3 spans 18 residues. Germline V lookup: CDR1 SGHTA, CDR2 FQGNSA. Here the CDR3 reads CASSLVVGGLAGSHEQYF. CDR3 sequence (DNA): TGTGCCAGCAGCTTAGTTGTCGGAGGACTAGCGGGATCCCACGAGCAGTACTTC.

This clonotype was seen ten or more times. This chain connects TRBV7-2 to TRBJ2-1, with D unresolved. CDR3 size: 14 residues. The germline V and J ends were trimmed by 5 bases and 3 bases, with 11 bases remaining between them. Per the germline V gene, CDR1 is SGHTA and CDR2 is FQGNSA. CDR3 in DNA: TGTGCCAGCAGCCGCAATCCTAACTACAATGAGCAGTTCTTC. It encodes CASSRNPNYNEQFF.

The table lists this clonotype with many counts. This chain joins TRBV18 and TRBJ2-1; D ambiguous. Germline values: CDR1 KGHSH, CDR2 LQKENI. The CDR3 covers 15 residues. V lost 6 bases and J 0 bases, leaving 12 bases between the germline ends. The CDR3 here is CASSLDLSSYNEQFF. The DNA of the CDR3 is TGTGCCAGCTCCCTAGACCTTAGCTCCTACAATGAGCAGTTCTTC. Using reference TRBV18 and TRBJ2-1 for the parts outside the CDR3, the full variable domain is NAGVMQNPRHLVRRRGQEARLRCSPMKGHSHVYWYRQLPEEGLKFMVYLQKENIIDESGMPKERFSAEFPKEGPSILRIQQVVRGDSAAYFCASSLDLSSYNEQFFGPGTRLTVL.

In this sample, this clonotype turned up many times. This rearrangement joins TRBV7-3 to TRBJ2-6, with D perhaps assigned TRBD1 or TRBD2 (5 bases each). The CDR3 totals 15 residues. The germline V and J ends were trimmed by 5 bases and 3 bases, with 11 bases remaining between them. Looked up from germline, CDR1 is SGHTA and CDR2 is FQGTGA. The CDR3 coding sequence is TGTGCCAGCAGCCCCAGGGAGTTTGGGGCCAACGTCCTGACTTTC. The encoded protein is CASSPREFGANVLTF.

This rearrangement joins TRBV6-2 or TRBV6-3 to TRBJ2-7; 13 bases line up with TRBD2. The CDR3 runs 16 residues. V lost 10 bases to trimming and J lost 7 bases; unmatched junction nucleotides: 16. CDR1 MNHEY and CDR2 SVGEGT come from the germline V gene. The CDR3 protein is CATRTSGRSPTREQYF. In nucleotides, the CDR3 is TGTGCCACCAGGACTAGCGGGAGAAGTCCAACTAGGGAGCAGTACTTC.

The rearrangement uses TRBV19 and TRBJ1-2; 8 bases are shared with TRBD1. There are 16 residues in the CDR3. The germline V gene encodes CDR1 LNHDA and CDR2 SQIVND (reference sequence). V was pared by 4 bases and J by 3 bases, with 10 bases of the junction left unmatched. In DNA form, the CDR3 reads TGTGCCAGTAGTACCCAATTCGGACAGGGTGACTATGGCTACACCTTC. Protein sequence: CASSTQFGQGDYGYTF. The full variable domain, with the rest looked up from reference TRBV19 and TRBJ1-2, is DGGITQSPKYLFRKEGQNVTLSCEQNLNHDAMYWYRQDPGQGLRLIYYSQIVNDFQKGDIAEGYSVSREKKESFPLTVTSAQKNPTAFYLCASSTQFGQGDYGYTFGSGTRLTVV.

This clonotype was detected only a few times. A much larger clone sits a single nucleotide away, making a read error possible. The gene calls are TRBV12-3 or TRBV12-4 and TRBJ2-7, with D tentatively TRBD1 (5 bases). The CDR3 covers 16 residues. The CDR3 is CACSPAKQVNSYEQYF. The CDR3 DNA sequence: TGTGCCTGCAGCCCGGCCAAACAGGTGAACTCCTACGAGCAGTACTTC.

This clonotype came up many times. The chain couples TRBV6-5 to TRBJ2-7, with 11 positions matching TRBD2. Germline assignment: CDR1 MNHEY and CDR2 SVGAGI. The V and J ends lost 0 bases and 4 bases, in that order; junction bases with no gene match: 2. This CDR3 spans 15 amino acids. CDR3 protein: CASSYSGTSGYEQYF. The CDR3 DNA follows: TGTGCCAGCAGTTACTCTGGGACTAGCGGATACGAGCAGTACTTC.

This clonotype was seen at least ten times. CDR3 sequence: CASSEVGEVNQPQHF. DNA of the CDR3: TGTGCCAGCAGTGAAGTTGGGGAGGTCAATCAGCCCCAGCATTTT. J is TRBJ1-5 and V is TRBV6-1, with D hard to call. The CDR3 is 15 residues long. The V gene's germline CDR1 is MNHNS and CDR2 SASEGT. Trimming removed 1 base at V and 3 bases at J, with 10 bases between.

This clonotype was recorded a few times. This chain uses TRBV12-3 or TRBV12-4 with TRBJ2-1; 7 positions match TRBD2. This CDR3 has 16 amino acids. V was clipped by 2 bases and J by 5 bases; unmatched bases: 9. CDR3 sequence: CASSLRLAEIHNEQFF. The DNA of the CDR3 is TGTGCCAGCAGTTTACGACTAGCAGAAATACACAATGAGCAGTTCTTC.

This clonotype was recorded at least ten times. The gene calls are TRBV30 and TRBJ2-1; 7 positions match TRBD2. The germline V gene has CDR1 GTSNPN and CDR2 SVGIG (reference sequence). V was clipped by 2 bases and J by 2 bases; unmatched bases: 6. The CDR3 sequence is 15 residues long. The CDR3 region has the DNA TGTGCCTGGAGTTTTTCGGGACTAACCTACAATGAGCAGTTCTTC. This translates into CAWSFSGLTYNEQFF.

This clonotype was found many times. V and J are TRBV3-1 and TRBJ2-6; D possibly corresponds to TRBD1 (6 bases). This CDR3 spans 16 amino acids. Germline V gene lookup returns CDR1 LGHDT and CDR2 YNNKEL (reference sequence). V shed 1 base and J shed 2 bases, with 9 bases lying between them. CDR3 DNA sequence: TGTGCCAGCAGCCAAGGTCAGGGGCCTGGGGCCAACGTCCTGACTTTC. Its translation is CASSQGQGPGANVLTF.

In this sample, this clonotype turned up a few times. The chain uses TRBV29-1 and TRBJ2-7; D call uncertain. V lost 3 bases and J lost 8, with 11 bases in between. Germline V lookup: CDR1 SQVTM, CDR2 ANQGSEA. The CDR3 runs 11 residues. The CDR3 nucleotides read TGCAGCGTTGAGGAATTGGGGAAGCAGTACTTC. Protein sequence: CSVEELGKQYF.

This clonotype appeared a few times. The CDR3 reads CASSYSSGTGFGYGYTF. The CDR3 DNA follows: TGTGCCAGCAGTTACTCGAGTGGGACAGGGTTTGGATATGGCTACACCTTC. J is TRBJ1-2 and V is TRBV6-6, with 9 bases fitting TRBD1. The germline V gene encodes CDR1 MNHNY and CDR2 SVGAGI (reference sequence). V dropped 0 bases and J dropped 5; count of bases not matched to a gene: 10. This CDR3 region has 17 residues.

With respect to this clonotype: A much more abundant neighbour one base away suggests this may be a read error. The chain recombines TRBV28 with TRBJ2-2, with D possibly being TRBD2 (6 bases). Germline CDR1 MDHEN, CDR2 SYDVKM. This CDR3 region has 15 residues. The V and J ends lost 6 bases and 4 bases respectively, with 15 bases between them. CDR3 sequence reads: CASSPSRGLTGELFF. The DNA of the CDR3 is TGTGCCAGCAGCCCCAGTCGGGGACTCACCGGGGAGCTGTTTTTT.

There are many counts of this clonotype. This chain uses TRBV7-8 with TRBJ1-5; the match to TRBD1 covers 7 bases. CDR1 SGHVS and CDR2 FQNEAQ come from the germline V gene. J lost 1 base, V lost 2 bases, and 5 bases had no gene match. The length of the CDR3 is 16 residues. The CDR3 DNA reads TGTGCCAGCAGCTTAAAGGGGGCTGGGAGCAATCAGCCCCAGCATTTT. Amino acid sequence: CASSLKGAGSNQPQHF.

This clonotype was found many times. The chain couples TRBV6-2 or TRBV6-3 to TRBJ1-6, with 10 bases matching TRBD1. The J segment lost 6 bases and the V segment lost 5 bases, leaving 4 bases of the junction unmatched. CDR1 is MNHEY, CDR2 SVGEGT, per germline. The CDR3 totals 15 residues. CDR3 nucleotides: TGTGCCAGCAGTCCTGGGACAGGGGCTAATTCACCCCTCCACTTT. Translated, it gives CASSPGTGANSPLHF.